Each of the 26 T cell receptor beta chains below was sequenced from the same sample in a study of T cell responses to AZD1222 COVID-19 vaccine. Clones were sequenced by immunoSEQ multiplex PCR, and TCRdb holds only the in-frame ones, with some missing. The sample has 99,000 or so clones; 89% are singletons. The sequencing here drew on peripheral blood, taken on day 0 of AZD1222 vaccination. These receptors were taken from an adult in good health.

The chain is built from TRBV7-9 and TRBJ1-2, with 8 bases matching TRBD1. CDR3 length equals 13 residues. The germline CDR1 and CDR2 sequences are SEHNR and FQNEAQ (reference sequence). The ends lost 11 bases at V and 3 bases at J; junction bases unmatched: 8. The CDR3 protein is CAVRLGQDYGYTF. CDR3 coding DNA: TGTGCCGTGCGACTGGGACAGGACTATGGCTACACCTTC.

The V gene is TRBV5-1, the J gene TRBJ1-2; D ambiguous. CDR3 length: 11 amino acids. CDR1 and CDR2 from the germline V gene are SGHRS and YFSETQ. The V gene lost 4 bases and the J gene lost 14 bases, with 15 bases spanning the gap. CDR3 sequence (DNA): TGCGCCAGCAGCCTGGATATGTCATGGACCTTC. As protein: CASSLDMSWTF.

The V gene is TRBV19, the J gene TRBJ2-7; D call uncertain. V was clipped by 3 bases and J by 2 bases, with 11 bases between them. In germline, CDR1 is LNHDA, CDR2 SQIVND (reference sequence). This CDR3 has 14 amino acids. CDR3 protein: CASSILLPPYEQYF. CDR3 coding DNA: TGTGCCAGTAGTATCCTATTACCCCCCTACGAGCAGTACTTC.

The sample holds a few counts of this clone. The chain uses TRBV6-4 and TRBJ1-4; possible D gene TRBD1, 5 bases. The CDR3 runs to 15 residues. Trimming took off 0 bases at V and 7 bases at J, with 12 bases between the two ends. Germline V gene data show CDR1 as MRHNA and CDR2 as SNTAGT. This CDR3 reads CASSDSRDVSEKLFF. The CDR3 DNA reads as TGTGCCAGCAGTGACTCAAGGGACGTTAGTGAAAAACTGTTTTTT.

The J gene is TRBJ1-6, the V gene TRBV19, with 10 positions matching TRBD1. This CDR3 region has 14 residues. Trimming removed 8 bases from V and 9 bases from J; junction bases left unmatched: 7. Germline V gives CDR1 LNHDA, CDR2 SQIVND (reference sequence). This CDR3 reads CASSPTGGVSPLHF. The CDR3 nucleotides read TGTGCCAGTTCCCCGACAGGGGGCGTTTCACCCCTCCACTTT.

The chain joins TRBV5-1 to TRBJ1-2; TRBD1 aligns across 8 bases. CDR1 is SGHRS and CDR2 is YFSETQ in the germline V gene. This CDR3 comprises 15 residues. After removal of 3 bases from V and 3 bases from J, the junction contained 7 bases not matched to a gene. The CDR3 region is CASSSRTGIDYGYTF. In DNA, the CDR3 is TGCGCCAGCAGCTCGAGGACAGGGATAGACTATGGCTACACCTTC. Variable domain in full (rest from reference TRBV5-1 and TRBJ1-2): KAGVTQTPRYLIKTRGQQVTLSCSPISGHRSVSWYQQTPGQGLQFLFEYFSETQRNKGNFPGRFSGRQFSNSRSEMNVSTLELGDSALYLCASSSRTGIDYGYTFGSGTRLTVV.

The V gene is TRBV5-1, the J gene TRBJ1-1, with a tentative D call TRBD1 (5 bases). This CDR3 is 14 amino acids long. With 0 bases removed from V and 1 base from J, the gap between germline ends came to 7 bases. The V gene's germline CDR1 is SGHRS and CDR2 YFSETQ. Here the CDR3 DNA reads TGCGCCAGCAGCTTGGCAGGGACGAACACTGAAGCTTTCTTT. Translation gives CASSLAGTNTEAFF.

The DNA for the CDR3 is TGTGCCAGCAGCTCCTCCTTCGGGGGGGCCCTTGAGCAGTTCTTC. Translating gives CASSSSFGGALEQFF. This chain connects TRBV7-9 to TRBJ2-1; 8 nucleotides match TRBD2. Trimming cost V 4 bases and J 9 bases; bases outside gene matches: 11. The CDR3 covers 15 residues. Germline loops: CDR1 SEHNR, CDR2 FQNEAQ (reference sequence).

As DNA, the CDR3 is TGTGCCACCAGCCCTCGCGCTGGGTTTAGCAATCAGCCCCAGCATTTT. Translating gives CATSPRAGFSNQPQHF. The rearrangement links TRBV6-6 to TRBJ1-5; the D is unclear. Germline CDR1 is MNHNY and CDR2 is SVGAGI (reference sequence). Trimming stripped 10 bases from V and 0 bases from J, with 19 bases between. The CDR3 covers 16 residues.

The chain carries TRBV2 and TRBJ1-2, with D unresolved. CDR3 length equals 12 residues. CDR1 and CDR2 (germline): SNHLY, FYNNEI. Trimming cost V 0 bases and J 7 bases, with 6 bases left between them. CDR3 residues: CASSEARVGYTF. The CDR3 nucleotides read TGTGCCAGCAGTGAAGCCCGGGTTGGCTACACCTTC.

For the CDR3, the DNA is TGCGCCAGCAGCCCAACCTTACAGGGCCTGTATTCACCCCTCCACTTT. Translating gives CASSPTLQGLYSPLHF. V usage is TRBV5-1 and J usage is TRBJ1-6, with D perhaps TRBD1 (6 bases). V gave up 4 bases and J gave up 8 bases, with 19 bases separating them. This CDR3 contains 16 residues. Germline V CDR1 and CDR2: SGHRS, YFSETQ.

The rearrangement joins TRBV20-1 to TRBJ1-5; D might be TRBD1 (5 bases). The CDR3 runs to 15 residues. Between the trimmed V and J ends, which lost 3 bases and 5 bases, there was a span of 17 bases. CDR1 and CDR2 from the germline V gene are DFQATT and SNEGSKA (reference sequence). CDR3 coding DNA: TGCAGTGCTAGTCGATGGGGGGTTTCGGATCAGCCCCAGCATTTT. This gives the protein CSASRWGVSDQPQHF.

J is TRBJ2-1 and V is TRBV11-2; D perhaps matches TRBD2 (6 bases). Germline V gives CDR1 SGHAT, CDR2 FQNNGV. This CDR3 contains 14 residues. Trimming cost V 1 base and J 4 bases, with 8 bases left between them. CDR3 nucleotides: TGTGCCAGCAGCTTAGTGGCGGGGTACAATGAGCAGTTCTTC. Protein product: CASSLVAGYNEQFF.

The rearrangement links TRBV6-4 to TRBJ1-5; tentative D call: TRBD1 (5 bases). The ends were cut back, 2 bases at V and 4 bases at J, with 18 bases in the middle. CDR1 and CDR2 from the germline V gene are MRHNA and SNTAGT. This CDR3 region has 17 residues. CDR3 in amino acids: CASSDPLPGAGNQPQHF. The CDR3 region has the DNA TGTGCCAGCAGTGACCCGTTACCTGGGGCGGGTAATCAGCCCCAGCATTTT.

This chain connects TRBV4-1 to TRBJ1-3; 10 bases line up with TRBD1. Germline V gene lookup returns CDR1 MGHRA and CDR2 YSYEKL. The CDR3 covers 20 residues. The trim removed 0 bases at V and 4 bases at J, leaving 15 bases unmatched. CDR3 protein: CASSQDFASETGGVGNTIYF. CDR3 bases: TGCGCCAGCAGCCAAGATTTCGCGTCAGAGACAGGGGGCGTCGGAAACACCATATATTTT.

CDR3 in DNA: TGTGCCAGCAGCGCACACGGCTATGGCTACACCTTC. The encoded protein is CASSAHGYGYTF. This sequence joins TRBV6-5 and TRBJ1-2; no clear D gene. This CDR3 contains 12 residues. V was cut by 6 bases and J by 4 bases, with 9 bases left in between. Germline V gene data show CDR1 as MNHEY and CDR2 as SVGAGI.

The V call is TRBV7-9, the J call TRBJ2-7; TRBD1 matches 11 bases. The ends lost 5 bases at V and 5 bases at J; junction bases unmatched: 14. CDR1 is SEHNR and CDR2 is FQNEAQ in the germline V gene (reference sequence). This CDR3 has 17 residues. The CDR3 sequence is CASSPLGRGQGGNEQYF. The CDR3 DNA reads as TGTGCCAGCAGCCCTCTCGGGAGGGGACAGGGGGGAAACGAGCAGTACTTC.

The chain is built from TRBV5-1 and TRBJ2-3; tentatively, D is TRBD2 (5 bases). CDR3 length: 14 amino acids. Germline V gene data show CDR1 as SGHRS and CDR2 as YFSETQ. V lost 0 bases and J 4 bases, leaving 9 bases between the germline ends. For the CDR3, the DNA is TGCGCCAGCAGCTTGGCGGGGAACCCAGATACGCAGTATTTT. Its translation is CASSLAGNPDTQYF.

This sequence joins TRBV11-2 and TRBJ2-5, with 11 positions matching TRBD2. The CDR3 loop spans 14 amino acids. V shed 5 bases and J 5 bases; nucleotides not matched to a gene: 4. CDR1 SGHAT and CDR2 FQNNGV come from the germline V gene. As DNA, the CDR3 is TGTGCCAGCAGCCCACGGACTAGCGGGGAGACCCAGTACTTC. Amino acids: CASSPRTSGETQYF.

The V and J genes are TRBV5-1 and TRBJ1-1; the D gene is possibly TRBD1 (5 bases). The CDR3 has 16 amino acids. Germline V lookup: CDR1 SGHRS, CDR2 YFSETQ. V was trimmed by 0 bases and J by 2 bases, leaving 14 bases between them. CDR3 protein: CASSLGRGRDNTEAFF. The CDR3 nucleotides read TGCGCCAGCAGCTTGGGACGTGGCAGGGATAACACTGAAGCTTTCTTT.

The chain couples TRBV4-1 to TRBJ1-5, with D hard to call. Per germline, CDR1 MGHRA and CDR2 YSYEKL. CDR3 size: 13 residues. V lost 0 bases and J lost 0, with 0 bases in between. The CDR3 sequence is CASSQDSNQPQHF. CDR3 in DNA: TGCGCCAGCAGCCAAGATAGCAATCAGCCCCAGCATTTT.

The rearrangement uses TRBV4-1 and TRBJ1-2, with D possibly matching TRBD1 (5 bases). The germline CDR1 and CDR2 sequences are MGHRA and YSYEKL. The V end was cut by 1 base, the J end by 4 bases, with 19 bases between. CDR3 length equals 17 residues. The CDR3 nucleotides read TGCGCCAGCAGCCAAGTACTTTTGGGGAAGGGGTCCTATGGCTACACCTTC. Its protein is CASSQVLLGKGSYGYTF.

The chain combines TRBV5-1 with TRBJ2-3; TRBD1 matches at 8 bases. This CDR3 contains 15 residues. Germline lookup yields CDR1 SGHRS and CDR2 YFSETQ. Trimming at V came to 1 base and at J to 5 bases, leaving 6 bases not matched to a gene. CDR3 sequence reads: CASSLQQGELDTQYF. The CDR3 region has the DNA TGCGCCAGCAGCTTGCAACAGGGGGAGTTAGATACGCAGTATTTT.

DNA for the CDR3: TGCGCCAGCAGCCACCTAGCGGGGGACCAAGAGACCCAGTACTTC. As protein: CASSHLAGDQETQYF. The V and J genes are TRBV4-1 and TRBJ2-5; 10 nucleotides align to TRBD2. The length of the CDR3 is 15 residues. J was trimmed by 0 bases and V by 3 bases; bases with no gene match: 1. Germline loops: CDR1 MGHRA, CDR2 YSYEKL.

The V gene is TRBV6-5, the J gene TRBJ2-7; D is unresolved. The V end was cut by 4 bases, the J end by 2 bases, with 12 bases between. The CDR3 is 14 residues long. Germline V lookup: CDR1 MNHEY, CDR2 SVGAGI. The DNA of the CDR3 is TGTGCCAGCAGTTTCCAACAGAATACCTACGAGCAGTACTTC. Amino acids: CASSFQQNTYEQYF.

A single count supports this clone. The chain has TRBV28 and TRBJ1-5; TRBD1 matches 8 bases. The CDR3 sequence is 16 residues long. Germline trimming cut 11 bases from V and 1 base from J; bases unmatched to any gene: 13. Germline V CDR1 and CDR2: MDHEN, SYDVKM. CDR3 in DNA: TGTGCCCGGGGACCGGGACAGGTATTCAGCAATCAGCCCCAGCATTTT. Translation: CARGPGQVFSNQPQHF.